Listed below are T cell receptor beta chains from one sample, sequenced in a study of cytomegalovirus exposure and HLA in healthy donors. Sequenced by immunoSEQ multiplex PCR; TCRdb stores in-frame clones only, minus some. The repertoire holds 63,000 or so clones, with 70% to 75% as singletons. The sequenced material came from PBMCs. The receptors were gathered from a woman in her 30s in good health and CMV-seropositive. The CDR3 runs from the conserved cysteine through the conserved F or W. A D gene is named only where the DNA matches it firmly.

j_call: TRBJ2-7
d_call: TRBD1
v_call: TRBV7-2
cdr3_aa: CASSLQKTGGSDEQYF

j_call: TRBJ2-3
d_call: TRBD2
v_call: TRBV29-1
cdr3_aa: CSVAISGGRVSDTQYF

j_call: TRBJ2-7
d_call: TRBD1
v_call: TRBV7-2
cdr3_aa: CASSLARGQKSSYEQYF

j_call: TRBJ1-5
d_call: TRBD1
v_call: TRBV30
cdr3_aa: CAWSTEDRQPQHF

j_call: TRBJ1-1
d_call: .
v_call: TRBV5-6
cdr3_aa: CATSGRDTEAFF

j_call: TRBJ2-7
d_call: TRBD2
v_call: TRBV5-1
cdr3_aa: CASSLAGTSGYEQYF

j_call: TRBJ1-5
d_call: TRBD1
v_call: TRBV28
cdr3_aa: CASSSTGGRQPQHF

j_call: TRBJ2-7
d_call: .
v_call: TRBV28
cdr3_aa: CASSSHRTATYEQYF

j_call: TRBJ1-1
d_call: TRBD1
v_call: TRBV2
cdr3_aa: CASSVGQGARTEAFF

j_call: TRBJ1-1
d_call: .
v_call: TRBV28
cdr3_aa: CASSLGTGPGHTEAFF

j_call: TRBJ1-1
d_call: .
v_call: TRBV2
cdr3_aa: CASSRVTEAFF

j_call: TRBJ1-1
d_call: TRBD1
v_call: TRBV4-2
cdr3_aa: CASSQGTGGKDTEAFF

j_call: TRBJ2-7
d_call: TRBD1
v_call: TRBV5-1
cdr3_aa: CASSGRQGVLGEQYF

j_call: TRBJ2-1
d_call: .
v_call: TRBV20-1
cdr3_aa: CSAFETAEQFF

j_call: TRBJ2-1
d_call: TRBD1
v_call: TRBV29-1
cdr3_aa: CSGVGQYNEQFF

j_call: TRBJ1-4
d_call: TRBD1
v_call: TRBV6-5
cdr3_aa: CASSHTGENEKLFF

j_call: TRBJ1-1
d_call: TRBD1
v_call: TRBV5-4
cdr3_aa: CASSFGQGKRNTEAFF

j_call: TRBJ2-1
d_call: TRBD1
v_call: TRBV10-3
cdr3_aa: CAISPTGAPGEQFF

j_call: TRBJ2-7
d_call: .
v_call: TRBV11-2
cdr3_aa: CASTKRDLNYEQYF

j_call: TRBJ2-1
d_call: TRBD2
v_call: TRBV29-1
cdr3_aa: CSVDGLAGGYNEQFF

j_call: TRBJ2-3
d_call: TRBD2
v_call: TRBV30
cdr3_aa: CAWSGGGRSTDTQYF

j_call: TRBJ1-1
d_call: TRBD1
v_call: TRBV28
cdr3_aa: CASRQGAGTEAFF

j_call: TRBJ2-2
d_call: .
v_call: TRBV11-3
cdr3_aa: CASSPTAPTGPRAGELFF

j_call: TRBJ2-7
d_call: TRBD1
v_call: TRBV2
cdr3_aa: CASSGGQVGPYEQYF

j_call: TRBJ1-5
d_call: .
v_call: TRBV28
cdr3_aa: CASLQGKEPQHF

j_call: TRBJ2-7
d_call: TRBD1
v_call: TRBV6-1
cdr3_aa: CASSEEDRGTYEQYF

j_call: TRBJ1-2
d_call: TRBD1
v_call: TRBV14
cdr3_aa: CASSQVGQAAGSYTF

j_call: TRBJ2-1
d_call: TRBD2
v_call: TRBV10-1
cdr3_aa: CASPPGLAGDDEQFF

j_call: TRBJ1-5
d_call: TRBD1
v_call: TRBV10-3
cdr3_aa: CATRKGQENQPQHF

j_call: TRBJ1-5
d_call: .
v_call: TRBV28
cdr3_aa: CASNGGTGQPQHF

j_call: TRBJ1-1
d_call: .
v_call: TRBV28
cdr3_aa: CASSATENTEAFF

j_call: TRBJ2-1
d_call: TRBD2
v_call: TRBV4-1
cdr3_aa: CASSRTSGSIGLSNEQFF

j_call: TRBJ1-5
d_call: TRBD1
v_call: TRBV6-1
cdr3_aa: CASRGQSYQPQHF

j_call: TRBJ1-4
d_call: .
v_call: TRBV9
cdr3_aa: CASSVSPGDWEKLFF

j_call: TRBJ2-5
d_call: .
v_call: TRBV28
cdr3_aa: CASSPPRGNQETQYF

j_call: TRBJ1-4
d_call: TRBD1
v_call: TRBV30
cdr3_aa: CAWSAGTAYEKLFF

j_call: TRBJ2-1
d_call: .
v_call: TRBV28
cdr3_aa: CASCPTGVVEQFF

j_call: TRBJ2-7
d_call: .
v_call: TRBV27
cdr3_aa: CASSFRTSSYEQYF

j_call: TRBJ2-7
d_call: .
v_call: TRBV6-1
cdr3_aa: CASRLPDYEQYF

j_call: TRBJ1-1
d_call: .
v_call: TRBV29-1
cdr3_aa: CSVDWGGNTEAFF